The T cell receptor (beta chain) described here comes from a study of radiation and T cells in renal cell carcinoma. Sequenced by immunoSEQ multiplex PCR; TCRdb stores in-frame clones only, minus some. The sample holds roughly 18,000 clones, roughly three fifths seen once. The treatment is: treatment-naive control, cytoreductive nephrectomy. The patient's renal cell carcinoma had clear cell pathology. The V segment lost 4 bases and the J segment 0 bases; nucleotides outside the gene matches: 5. The CDR3 has 14 residues. The germline gives CDR1 SQVTM, CDR2 ANQGSEA. About this clone itself: Its antigen is as yet unknown.

Points from the study as a whole: Dominant CDR3 motifs occupied more repertoire in irradiated than control tumors.

The clonotype comes from a man aged 50 to 59 with renal cell carcinoma. The chain is built from TRBV29-1 and TRBJ2-7; 8 bases match TRBD1. Sequences were derived from tumor tissue, sampled from a patient whose treatment was nephrectomy without radiotherapy. The CDR3 loop reads CSVAGTGNSYEQYF. DNA of the CDR3: TGCAGCGTTGCGGGGACAGGAAACTCCTACGAGCAGTACTTC.